Listed below are T cell receptor beta chains from one sample, sequenced in a study of blood T cell repertoires in COVID-19. Sequencing was performed with immunoSEQ multiplex PCR; in TCRdb, only in-frame clones are kept and a portion is missing. The repertoire holds 360,000 or so clones, with just under 90% as singletons. Sequencing was done on a sample of PBMCs or T cells enriched from blood (not recorded which). These receptors were taken from a woman younger than 45 who had recovered from COVID-19. The conserved cysteine and the conserved F or W are not part of the CDR3 here. A D gene is named only where the DNA matches it firmly.

>TRBD1|TRBV6-4|16|TRBJ1-4
ASSTGTGGERRNEKLF
>NA|TRBV5-5|15|TRBJ2-2
ASSLGSRGLNTGELF
>TRBD1|TRBV27|14|TRBJ2-7
ASSATPGQGFYEQY
>NA|TRBV2|13|TRBJ2-7
ASSEGGDGDYEQY
>NA|TRBV19|11|TRBJ1-1
ASSIRGETEAF
>NA|TRBV10-1|11|TRBJ2-2
ASSRRGTGELF
>NA|TRBV30|9|TRBJ1-1
AWDGQREAF
>NA|TRBV18|16|TRBJ2-7
ASSWAPQGSDSSYEQY
>NA|TRBV19|13|TRBJ2-1
ASSISLSSYNEQF
>TRBD1|TRBV28|13|TRBJ1-4
ASSLPGQGNEKLF
>TRBD2|TRBV3-1/TRBV3-2|15|TRBJ2-2
ASSQGASGQNTGELF
>NA|TRBV12-5|9|TRBJ2-7
ASGLELEQY
>TRBD2|TRBV9|12|TRBJ2-3
ASSVSGGADTQY
>TRBD1|TRBV4-3|15|TRBJ1-3
ASSQDYYRGTGNTIY
>TRBD1|TRBV10-3|11|TRBJ1-2
AITKDRGYGYT
>NA|TRBV4-1|11|TRBJ2-2
ASSTRSGGELF
>TRBD1|TRBV9|13|TRBJ2-5
ASSSYGQGQETQY
>NA|TRBV27|13|TRBJ1-6
ASSLNRGPNSPLH
>NA|TRBV19|12|TRBJ1-4
ASSMPGSNEKLF
>TRBD1|TRBV6-5|12|TRBJ2-1
ASSRDRVAGEQF
>TRBD1|TRBV19|14|TRBJ2-7
ASSWDSTRLTYEQY
>TRBD2|TRBV2|12|TRBJ2-7
ASFSGRAFHEQY